This T cell receptor beta chain stems from a study of blood T cell repertoires in COVID-19. Generated by immunoSEQ multiplex PCR, the TCRdb table keeps only in-frame clones and is missing some. This sample carries just under 45,000 clones, over 70% of them seen once, and the ten largest clones take about 1.2%. This clonotype was obtained from a middle-aged woman with acute or convalescent COVID-19. Sample: peripheral blood.

CDR3 protein: CASSSRLAGLSREQYF. The CDR3 DNA reads TGTGCCAGCAGTTCCCGACTAGCGGGATTATCGCGAGAGCAGTACTTC. The chain uses TRBV6-6 and TRBJ2-7, with 11 positions matching TRBD2. Germline V gene data show CDR1 as MNHNY and CDR2 as SVGAGI (reference sequence). CDR3 length equals 16 residues. V trimming: 4 bases; J trimming: 7 bases; junction bases outside the gene matches: 12.